Below, 15 T cell receptor beta chains from the same sample are listed, as sequenced in a study of CD8+ T cells in alopecia areata. Extracted RNA was reverse transcribed into cDNA, the sequencing template. Libraries were prepared by immunoSEQ multiplex PCR; TCRdb keeps only in-frame clonotypes and omits some of them. The table includes under 250,000 clones, 50% to 60% detected once. Here the sequenced sample was CD4+ T cells sorted from blood, taken at week 0. The receptor set was obtained from a human donor with alopecia areata.

This clone has just a few counts. This chain uses TRBV5-1 with TRBJ1-2, with 7 bases fitting TRBD1. Germline assignment: CDR1 SGHRS and CDR2 YFSETQ. The CDR3 has 14 residues. With 4 bases clipped from V and 6 bases from J, the junction kept 9 bases outside the gene matches. This CDR3 reads CASSADRLGNGYTF. CDR3 DNA: TGCGCCAGCAGCGCGGACAGGTTAGGGAATGGCTACACCTTC.

Here the CDR3 DNA reads TGTGCCTTGGAGGCCCGGGGGAGCTCCTACGAGCAGTACTTC. Encoded protein: CALEARGSSYEQYF. The chain combines TRBV30 with TRBJ2-7; D is possibly TRBD2 (6 bases). Germline values: CDR1 GTSNPN, CDR2 SVGIG (reference sequence). V was shortened by 7 bases and J by 0 bases, with 16 bases between the two germline ends. The CDR3 has 14 residues.

The V call is TRBV19, the J call TRBJ1-2; unclear D gene. CDR3 size: 12 residues. V lost 7 bases and J lost 1, with 7 bases in between. Per germline, CDR1 LNHDA and CDR2 SQIVND (reference sequence). The CDR3 DNA reads TGTGCCAGTACCGACATTAACTATGGCTACACCTTC. Translating gives CASTDINYGYTF.

This clone occurred once. A clone one base away is much larger, so this may be a read error. This chain connects TRBV5-4 to TRBJ2-7; a possible D gene is TRBD2 (7 bases). The CDR3 has 13 amino acids. From germline, CDR1 is SGHNT and CDR2 YYREEE (reference sequence). CDR3 residues: CASSLGGGYEQYF. CDR3 coding DNA: TGCGCCAGCAGCTTGGGAGGGGGCTACGAGCAGTACTTC.

This clone was detected only a few times. This sequence joins TRBV4-1 and TRBJ1-6, with D perhaps matching TRBD1 (5 bases). Germline assignment: CDR1 MGHRA and CDR2 YSYEKL. The length of the CDR3 is 17 residues. V shed 4 bases and J shed 1 base, with 14 bases lying between them. Here the CDR3 reads CASSPGPPRSYNSPLHF. CDR3 DNA sequence: TGCGCCAGCAGCCCAGGGCCACCGCGGTCCTATAATTCACCCCTCCACTTT.

The V call is TRBV6-5, the J call TRBJ2-1; 7 bases agree with TRBD2. Trimming took 5 bases from V and 9 from J; bases not matched to a gene: 7. The CDR3 extends over 13 amino acids. Germline V gives CDR1 MNHEY, CDR2 SVGAGI. The CDR3 region is CASSRLAEIEQFF. The CDR3 coding sequence is TGTGCCAGCAGTAGGCTAGCGGAGATTGAGCAGTTCTTC.

The chain recombines TRBV11-2 with TRBJ1-1; the D is unclear. V was shortened by 5 bases and J by 8 bases, with 9 bases between the two germline ends. Germline values: CDR1 SGHAT, CDR2 FQNNGV. The CDR3 is made up of 11 amino acids. CDR3 amino acids: CASSPSQEAFF. The CDR3 nucleotides are TGTGCCAGCAGCCCTTCCCAGGAAGCTTTCTTT.

This clone was observed at least ten times. This sequence joins TRBV29-1 and TRBJ1-1; D call uncertain. Germline CDR1 SQVTM, CDR2 ANQGSEA. V was shortened by 0 bases and J by 5 bases, with 10 bases between the two germline ends. The CDR3 covers 13 residues. CDR3 sequence reads: CSVEDQWKTEAFF. Here the CDR3 DNA reads TGCAGCGTTGAAGACCAATGGAAAACTGAAGCTTTCTTT.

The gene calls are TRBV5-1 and TRBJ2-5; either TRBD1 or TRBD2 may supply D (5 bases each). Germline CDR1 is SGHRS and CDR2 is YFSETQ. V lost 1 base, J lost 10 bases, and 20 bases lay in between. The CDR3 runs to 15 residues. In nucleotides, the CDR3 is TGCGCCAGCAGCTTGATACTCCGGGACGGACCGGACCAGTACTTC. It is translated as CASSLILRDGPDQYF.

This chain joins TRBV19 and TRBJ1-2; D possibly corresponds to TRBD1 (6 bases). The germline gives CDR1 LNHDA, CDR2 SQIVND (reference sequence). This CDR3 has 14 residues. V lost 7 bases and J lost 6, with 18 bases in between. CDR3 protein: CASTPSRGGHGYTF. CDR3 sequence (DNA): TGTGCCAGTACCCCCTCGAGGGGGGGGCATGGCTACACCTTC.

The rearrangement uses TRBV7-2 and TRBJ2-7; D call uncertain. V lost 2 bases to trimming and J lost 6 bases, with 17 bases between them. Germline CDR1 SGHTA, CDR2 FQGNSA. The CDR3 extends over 15 amino acids. The CDR3 loop is CASSLLATYPTEQYF. DNA for the CDR3: TGTGCCAGCAGCTTACTGGCCACTTACCCGACCGAGCAGTACTTC.

The rearrangement links TRBV7-6 to TRBJ2-1; 8 nucleotides align to TRBD2. The junction had 6 bases not matched to a gene; V was cut back by 3 bases and J by 5 bases. The germline V gene has CDR1 SGHVS and CDR2 FNYEAQ. This CDR3 is 15 amino acids long. The CDR3 is CASSFNAGGHNEQFF. For the CDR3, the DNA is TGTGCCAGCAGCTTTAACGCGGGAGGCCACAATGAGCAGTTCTTC.

J is TRBJ1-2 and V is TRBV7-8; D not resolved. The CDR3 loop spans 13 amino acids. Per the germline V gene, CDR1 is SGHVS and CDR2 is FQNEAQ. Trimming left V 5 bases short and J 4 bases short, with 11 bases between. The CDR3 here is CASSLPDLYGYTF. The CDR3 DNA reads TGTGCCAGCAGCCTTCCAGACCTCTATGGCTACACCTTC.

This chain connects TRBV30 to TRBJ1-3; possible D gene TRBD1, 5 bases. V lost 4 bases and J 0 bases, leaving 7 bases between the germline ends. The CDR3 sequence is 13 residues long. Germline V gene lookup returns CDR1 GTSNPN and CDR2 SVGIG (reference sequence). This CDR3 reads CAWNQGSGNTIYF. The CDR3 DNA reads TGTGCCTGGAACCAGGGCTCTGGAAACACCATATATTTT. The full variable domain, its missing parts supplied by reference TRBV30 and TRBJ1-3, is SQTIHQWPATLVQPVGSPLSLECTVEGTSNPNLYWYRQAAGRGLQLLFYSVGIGQISSEVPQNLSASRPQDRQFILSSKKLLLSDSGFYLCAWNQGSGNTIYFGEGSWLTVV.

This clone appeared a few times. The V call is TRBV29-1, the J call TRBJ1-4; maybe TRBD1 (5 bases). Germline V lookup: CDR1 SQVTM, CDR2 ANQGSEA. The CDR3 is made up of 14 amino acids. Trimming pared 0 bases from V and 8 bases from J, leaving 13 bases between. The CDR3 DNA reads as TGCAGCGTTGAAGATTCCGGGACGGAAGAAAAACTGTTTTTT. Its protein product is CSVEDSGTEEKLFF.